These 8 T cell receptor beta chains originate from one sample sequenced in a study of Ad26.COV2.S vaccination and SARS-CoV-2 variants. The table came from immunoSEQ multiplex PCR; TCRdb's copy has only in-frame clones and leaves some out. The profile shows about 350,000 clones, roughly 84% of them singletons. Treatment noted: some 19 received Ad26.COV2.S at low or high dose, single or two shots; 5 received placebo; per-sample allocation not given. Sample collection was performed on day 63 after the first vaccine or placebo injection. The sample in question was peripheral blood, obtained in a trial of Ad26.COV2.S vaccine versus placebo. The receptors come from a person aged 18-60 years who received the Ad26.COV2.S COVID-19 vaccine or a placebo.

In the case of this clone: Being one base from a much bigger clone, this may be a read error. The chain is built from TRBV7-8 and TRBJ2-7; D unresolved. This CDR3 region has 12 residues. The V end was cut by 5 bases, the J end by 0 bases, with 5 bases between. CDR1 and CDR2 from the germline V gene are SGHVS and FQNEAQ. CDR3 loop: CASSPGSYEQYF. The CDR3, as DNA: TGTGCCAGCAGCCCGGGCTCCTACGAGCAGTACTTC. The full variable domain, with the rest looked up from reference TRBV7-8 and TRBJ2-7, is GAGVSQSPRYKVAKRGQDVALRCDPISGHVSLFWYQQALGQGPEFLTYFQNEAQLDKSGLPSDRFFAERPEGSVSTLKIQRTQQEDSAVYLCASSPGSYEQYFGPGTRLTVT.

The chain has TRBV5-1 and TRBJ2-1; D is perhaps TRBD1 (7 bases). Trimming shortened V by 7 bases and J by 3 bases, and 11 bases separated the two germline ends. The CDR3 sequence is 13 residues long. CDR1 is SGHRS, CDR2 YFSETQ, per germline. The CDR3 bases are TGCGCCAGCGGTCAGGGGGGCTACAATGAGCAGTTCTTC. It translates to CASGQGGYNEQFF.

This chain uses TRBV12-3 or TRBV12-4 with TRBJ1-1, with D unresolved. The CDR3 contains 12 residues. The V end was cut by 7 bases, the J end by 6 bases, with 12 bases between. In DNA form, the CDR3 reads TGTGCCAGCACCCTCTTGGGCTCTGAAGCTTTCTTT. The encoded protein is CASTLLGSEAFF.

The chain employs TRBV30 and TRBJ2-5; D is ambiguous. Germline-derived CDR1 and CDR2 are GTSNPN and SVGIG (reference sequence). This CDR3 comprises 15 residues. CDR3 nucleotides: TGTGCTTTGACAACCCCCCTAGGACCCCAAGAGACCCAGTACTTC. Translated, it gives CALTTPLGPQETQYF.

This chain joins TRBV10-1 and TRBJ2-7, with D maybe TRBD1 (6 bases). CDR1 is WNHNN, CDR2 SYGVQD, per germline (reference sequence). The CDR3 length is 13 residues. The V and J ends lost 6 bases and 0 bases respectively, with 9 bases between them. The CDR3 spells CASRGDNSYEQYF. The DNA of the CDR3 is TGCGCCAGCAGGGGGGACAACTCCTACGAGCAGTACTTC.

The J gene is TRBJ2-7, the V gene TRBV18; 9 positions agree with TRBD2. The CDR3 runs to 15 residues. Germline V CDR1 and CDR2: KGHSH, LQKENI. With V trimmed by 0 bases and J by 1 base, 1 base remained unmatched. DNA of the CDR3: TGTGCCAGCTCACCACCTAGCGGGAGTTCCTACGAGCAGTACTTC. Translating it yields CASSPPSGSSYEQYF.

The chain carries TRBV28 and TRBJ2-3; possibly TRBD1 or TRBD2 for D (6 bases each). V dropped 5 bases and J dropped 3 bases, with 24 bases sitting between them. This CDR3 is 18 amino acids long. CDR1 is MDHEN, CDR2 SYDVKM, per germline. CDR3 bases: TGTGCCAGCAGTCCCCAACCGGGACAAGCGGGTAGGACAGATACGCAGTATTTT. This encodes CASSPQPGQAGRTDTQYF.

The J gene is TRBJ2-7, the V gene TRBV7-9; 8 bases fit TRBD1. From germline, CDR1 is SEHNR and CDR2 FQNEAQ (reference sequence). The CDR3 spans 13 residues. Losses at the gene ends were 5 bases for V and 4 bases for J; bases not matched to a gene: 4. The DNA for the CDR3 is TGTGCCAGCAGCCGACAGGGGCCTTACGAGCAGTACTTC. Protein sequence: CASSRQGPYEQYF.